This T cell receptor (beta chain) comes out of a study of blood T cell repertoires in COVID-19 (dated by TCRdb to 2020 to 2022). Background for the entire study: Samples from collaborators originated in the United States, Italy and Spain and spanned both the acute and convalescent phases of COVID-19. The material from the prospective study consisted of cDNA or gDNA derived from T cells, B-cell-depleted T cells, or PBMCs. The dataset comprised deeply sampled blood TCRbeta repertoires from subjects exposed to, actively infected with, or recovered from COVID-19. The repertoires were made available in a free public database intended to serve as a resource for research on the immune response to SARS-CoV-2. Samples came from the ongoing ImmuneRACE study (first 160 participants) plus 1,254 subjects from 6 global collaborators. Nearly every sample came with metadata listing a de-identified subject ID, COVID-19 status, age in years and sex. Where HLA class I and class II types were available, the types were taken from metadata supplied by the sample provider, not from assay-based typing.

The collaborating institutions used their own protocols to collect whole blood in K2EDTA tubes. For TCRbeta analysis, collaborator samples were shipped as frozen whole blood, as isolated PBMCs, or as DNA extracted from either sample type. Broader findings and caveats from the paper: How much clinical and demographic metadata was included differed by source and by participant, and the metadata was provided uncurated.

Points on this clone: Its antigen is not yet known. Base qualities are not provided; no much larger clone lies one nucleotide away.

TCRbeta CDR3 regions were amplified from genomic DNA by means of the immunoSEQ Assay, a bias-controlled multiplex PCR. The authors processed their data as follows. The number of nucleated cells in each sample was estimated from the amplification of reference gene primers within the assay. To quantify the absolute abundance of each unique TCRbeta CDR3 rearrangement, sequence reads were collapsed and filtered. For each sample, productive Simpson clonality was calculated by taking the square root of Simpson's diversity index across productive rearrangements. Held by TCRdb, this immuneACCESS table contains in-frame sequences only and omits some clones. Under half of the omission traces to an unresolved V gene where checked; the cause of the rest is unknown. V and J calls and clone size are given by that table; D and trimming were obtained from the DNA. For this sample the table gives about 270,000 clones, of which around 82% were detected only once. The leading ten clones occupy 3.1% of the sample.

The trim is 5 bases for V and 6 bases for J, with a gap of 10 bases between the germline ends. The CDR3 spans 12 residues, from the cysteine through the phenylalanine. Only the CDR3 DNA stays, 36 bases, in frame from base 1. Per the germline V gene (reference sequence), MNHEY is the CDR1 and SMNVEV is the CDR2. This chain joins TRBV27 to TRBJ1-1; a tentative D call is TRBD1 (6 bases match). Input material: peripheral blood. This clonotype was obtained from a young woman with acute or convalescent COVID-19. The CDR3 reads as follows: CASSVQGAEAFF. The nucleotide sequence is TGTGCCAGCAGTGTACAGGGAGCTGAAGCTTTCTTT.